The subject of this entry is one TCR beta chain. The sample comes from a study of blood T cell repertoires in COVID-19. Study as a whole: The United States, Italy and Spain were the sources of the acute and convalescent COVID-19 samples.

In the original analysis: Reference gene primer amplification gave estimated nucleated cell counts. The method was immunoSEQ multiplex PCR; TCRdb's version includes in-frame clones alone and lacks a portion of them. The V and J calls and clone size are taken from that table; D and trimming were inferred from the DNA. The sample records around 190,000 clones, about 83% being singletons. This clonotype was obtained from a man aged 35-49 years with acute COVID-19. Sample: PBMCs or T cells enriched from blood (not recorded which).

The CDR3 loop is CASSESPIGGGVYEQYF. The CDR3 coding sequence is TGTGCCAGCAGTGAATCCCCCATAGGAGGGGGCGTCTACGAGCAGTACTTC. The rearrangement joins TRBV2 to TRBJ2-7, with D possibly TRBD1 on 7 matching bases. Germline CDR1 is SNHLY and CDR2 is FYNNEI. V was trimmed by 2 bases and J by 3 bases, leaving 20 bases between them. The CDR3 extends over 17 amino acids.